These 9 T cell receptor beta chains were sequenced from one sample in a study of shared T cell receptors in the human thymus. Only in-frame clones appear in the TCRdb table, and some are missing; sequencing was by immunoSEQ multiplex PCR. This sample has hundreds of thousands of clones, with 70% to 80% found just once. The sample was also reused in another study, on human thymus T cells.

Sequences were obtained from thymocytes. These receptor sequences come from a boy younger than two with a congenital heart defect.

This clone has more than one count but fewer than ten. This specimen includes other DNA sequences encoding the same CDR3. The V gene is TRBV18, the J gene TRBJ2-3; 13 nucleotides agree with TRBD2. Germline-derived CDR1 and CDR2 are KGHSH and LQKENI. V shed 3 bases and J 2 bases; nucleotides not matched to a gene: 2. CDR3 length equals 16 residues. The CDR3 sequence: CASSPGTSGNTDTQYF. CDR3 nucleotide sequence: TGTGCCAGCTCACCTGGGACTAGCGGGAACACAGATACGCAGTATTTT.

This clone was found once. The chain uses TRBV7-4 and TRBJ1-2, with D possibly matching TRBD1 (6 bases). The CDR3 runs to 16 residues. Trimming stripped 7 bases from V and 4 bases from J, with 22 bases between. From germline, CDR1 is SGHVT and CDR2 SQSDAQ. Here the CDR3 reads CASTPLVHRESYGYTF. Written as DNA, the CDR3 is TGTGCCAGCACCCCTTTGGTCCACAGGGAATCCTATGGCTACACCTTC.

There are a few counts of this clone. The chain recombines TRBV30 with TRBJ1-2, with D maybe TRBD1 (6 bases). The CDR3 sequence is 16 residues long. Germline CDR1 reads GTSNPN; CDR2 reads SVGIG (reference sequence). With 5 bases removed from V and 2 bases from J, the gap between germline ends came to 21 bases. CDR3 amino acids: CAWGPGLWGPNYGYTF. As DNA, the CDR3 is TGTGCCTGGGGGCCCGGTCTTTGGGGGCCCAACTATGGCTACACCTTC.

V and J are TRBV27 and TRBJ1-1; D unclear. Trimming shortened V by 6 bases and J by 2 bases, and 22 bases separated the two germline ends. This CDR3 has 17 residues. From germline, CDR1 is MNHEY and CDR2 SMNVEV (reference sequence). Here the CDR3 DNA reads TGTGCCAGCAGCCCCCGGCCTTTACGGCGGAGCAACACTGAAGCTTTCTTT. Its translation: CASSPRPLRRSNTEAFF.

The rearrangement uses TRBV4-3 and TRBJ1-3; TRBD1 is a possible D gene (5 bases). Per germline, CDR1 LGHNA and CDR2 YSLEER. V lost 4 bases and J 2 bases, leaving 15 bases between the germline ends. CDR3 size: 16 residues. The CDR3 region is CASSLSAGVTGNTIYF. CDR3 coding DNA: TGCGCCAGCAGCCTCAGCGCGGGGGTAACTGGAAACACCATATATTTT.

On this clone: One end of the junction fails to match germline, which may point to a read error. Distinct nucleotide sequences in the sample also encode this CDR3. CDR3 bases: TGTGCCAGCAGTGAAGCAGGGCAGGGAGGAGAAAAACTGTTTTTC. This gives the protein CASSEAGQGGEKLFF. This chain connects TRBV2 to TRBJ1-4; the D gene is possibly TRBD1 (5 bases). The CDR3 is 15 amino acids. Germline V gene lookup returns CDR1 SNHLY and CDR2 FYNNEI.

In the case of this clone: Because it lacks the conserved phenylalanine or tryptophan at the end, this CDR3 is likely a read error. The DNA is omitted, as the CDR3 cannot be located on it reliably, and the CDR3 follows TCRdb's listing. The chain has TRBV2 and TRBJ1-1; the DNA was not used to check the table's D call, TRBD1. Germline assignment: CDR1 SNHLY and CDR2 FYNNEI. 8 amino acids form the CDR3, both terminal residues included. CDR3 protein: CASSEDRG.

In its sample, this clone was seen a few times. V is TRBV19 and J is TRBJ2-3, with D perhaps matching TRBD2 (5 bases). V gave up 5 bases and J gave up 8 bases, with 17 bases separating them. Germline-derived CDR1 and CDR2 are LNHDA and SQIVND (reference sequence). The CDR3 is made up of 14 amino acids. CDR3 residues: CASSPRGVGGTQYF. CDR3 bases: TGTGCCAGTAGTCCCCGGGGTGTTGGTGGTACGCAGTATTTT.

V is TRBV1 and J is TRBJ2-4; the D call of TRBD1 is as the table states it, not checked on the DNA. TRBV1 constitutes a pseudogene. The CDR3 runs 15 residues. DNA for the CDR3: TGCACCAGCATGCCCTCCCAGGAAGCCAAAAACATTCAGTACTTC. Encoded protein: CTSMPSQEAKNIQYF.